The 5 T cell receptor beta chains below come from one sample, sequenced in a study of Ad26.COV2.S vaccination and SARS-CoV-2 variants. Produced via immunoSEQ multiplex PCR; TCRdb's table is partial and in-frame only. The data hold about 350,000 clones, with under 95% observed a single time. The source was peripheral blood, collected after recovery from COVID-19. Source of these receptors: a human donor who had recovered from COVID-19.

This chain connects TRBV5-1 to TRBJ2-5; 7 bases map to TRBD2. The CDR3 length is 16 residues. From germline, CDR1 is SGHRS and CDR2 YFSETQ. The V gene end was trimmed by 4 bases and the J gene end by 2 bases; junction bases not matched to a gene: 11. In DNA, the CDR3 is TGCGCCAGCAGCCCCGTCGGGACTACCGCTCAAGAGACCCAGTACTTC. Translating gives CASSPVGTTAQETQYF. The full variable domain, completed using reference TRBV5-1 and TRBJ2-5, is KAGVTQTPRYLIKTRGQQVTLSCSPISGHRSVSWYQQTPGQGLQFLFEYFSETQRNKGNFPGRFSGRQFSNSRSEMNVSTLELGDSALYLCASSPVGTTAQETQYFGPGTRLLVL.

The table lists this clone with a count of one. The V call is TRBV19, the J call TRBJ1-3, with D maybe TRBD1 (5 bases). This CDR3 comprises 15 residues. Germline loops: CDR1 LNHDA, CDR2 SQIVND (reference sequence). V was pared by 10 bases and J by 2 bases, with 18 bases between. CDR3 loop: CATQVVGTPGNTIYF. As DNA, the CDR3 is TGTGCCACCCAGGTAGTCGGGACTCCTGGAAACACCATATATTTT.

The chain carries TRBV6-5 and TRBJ2-5, with D maybe TRBD1 (5 bases). The CDR3 length is 14 residues. Germline V CDR1 and CDR2: MNHEY, SVGAGI. V lost 4 bases to trimming and J lost 0 bases, with 9 bases between them. DNA of the CDR3: TGTGCCAGCAGTTGGGGCAGCTACCAAGAGACCCAGTACTTC. Encoded protein: CASSWGSYQETQYF.

This clone was recorded once. This chain links TRBV5-1 with TRBJ2-5; D is unresolved. The V gene's germline CDR1 is SGHRS and CDR2 YFSETQ. Between the trimmed V and J ends, which lost 0 bases and 1 base, there was a span of 13 bases. The CDR3 runs 16 residues. In DNA form, the CDR3 reads TGCGCCAGCAGCTTGGATCCCCCGGGCCCCCAAGAGACCCAGTACTTC. It is translated as CASSLDPPGPQETQYF.

This clone was seen only once. The gene calls are TRBV10-3 and TRBJ1-6; TRBD1 matches 9 bases. CDR1 is ENHRY and CDR2 is SYGVKD in the germline V gene. V dropped 5 bases and J dropped 5; count of bases not matched to a gene: 4. The CDR3 length is 15 residues. The DNA of the CDR3 is TGTGCCATCAGTATCGGGACAGGGAATAATTCACCCCTCCACTTT. Translated, it gives CAISIGTGNNSPLHF.